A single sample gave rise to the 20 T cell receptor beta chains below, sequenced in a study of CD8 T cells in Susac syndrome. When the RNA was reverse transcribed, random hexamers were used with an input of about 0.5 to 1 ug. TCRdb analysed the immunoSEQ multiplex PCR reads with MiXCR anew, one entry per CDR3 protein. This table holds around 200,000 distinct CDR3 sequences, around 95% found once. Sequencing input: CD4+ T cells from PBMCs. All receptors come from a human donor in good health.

The CDR3 DNA is TGTGCCAGCAGTGAGGTGGTAGATTTTGGCTACACCTTC. This gives the protein CASSEVVDFGYTF. This rearrangement joins TRBV2 to TRBJ1-2; no definite D call. This CDR3 has 13 amino acids. CDR1 and CDR2 (germline): SNHLY, FYNNEI. Trimming stripped 3 bases from V and 7 bases from J, with 12 bases between.

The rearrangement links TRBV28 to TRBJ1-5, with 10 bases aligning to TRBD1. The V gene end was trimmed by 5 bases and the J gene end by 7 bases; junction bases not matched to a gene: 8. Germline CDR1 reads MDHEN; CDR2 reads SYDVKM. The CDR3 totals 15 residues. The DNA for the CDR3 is TGTGCCAGCAGTATGGGACAGGGGCTAAGGCAGCCCCAGCATTTT. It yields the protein CASSMGQGLRQPQHF.

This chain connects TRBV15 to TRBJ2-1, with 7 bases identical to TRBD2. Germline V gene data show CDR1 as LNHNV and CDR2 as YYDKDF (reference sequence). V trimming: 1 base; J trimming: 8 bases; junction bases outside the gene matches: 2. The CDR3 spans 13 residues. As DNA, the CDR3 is TGTGCCACCAGCAGAGGACTAGCCTATGAGCAGTTCTTC. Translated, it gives CATSRGLAYEQFF.

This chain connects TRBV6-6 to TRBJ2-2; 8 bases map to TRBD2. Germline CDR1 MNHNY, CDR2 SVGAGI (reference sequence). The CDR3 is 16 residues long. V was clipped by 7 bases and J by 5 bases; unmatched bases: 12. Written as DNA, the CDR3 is TGTGCCAGCACCCCCCAGGACGGGAGGGGTACCGGGGAGCTGTTTTTT. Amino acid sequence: CASTPQDGRGTGELFF.

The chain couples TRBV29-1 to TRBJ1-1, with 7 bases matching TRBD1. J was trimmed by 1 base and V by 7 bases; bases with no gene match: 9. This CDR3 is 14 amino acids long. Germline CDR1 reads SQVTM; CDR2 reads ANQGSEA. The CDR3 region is CSAQEGGSNTEAFF. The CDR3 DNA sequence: TGCAGCGCCCAAGAAGGGGGCTCGAACACTGAAGCTTTCTTT.

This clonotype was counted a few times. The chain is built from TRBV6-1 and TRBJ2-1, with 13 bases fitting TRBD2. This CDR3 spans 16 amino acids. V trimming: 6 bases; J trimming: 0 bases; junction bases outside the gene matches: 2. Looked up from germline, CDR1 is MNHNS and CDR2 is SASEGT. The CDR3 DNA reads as TGTGCCAGCAGACGGACTAGCGGGAGCTCCTACAATGAGCAGTTCTTC. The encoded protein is CASRRTSGSSYNEQFF.

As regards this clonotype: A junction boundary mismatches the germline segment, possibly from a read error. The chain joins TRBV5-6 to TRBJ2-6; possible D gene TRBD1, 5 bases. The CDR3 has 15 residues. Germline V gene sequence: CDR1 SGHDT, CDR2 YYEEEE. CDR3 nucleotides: TGTGCCAGCTCACACCCGAACTCTGGGGCCAACGTCCTGATTTTC. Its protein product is CASSHPNSGANVLIF.

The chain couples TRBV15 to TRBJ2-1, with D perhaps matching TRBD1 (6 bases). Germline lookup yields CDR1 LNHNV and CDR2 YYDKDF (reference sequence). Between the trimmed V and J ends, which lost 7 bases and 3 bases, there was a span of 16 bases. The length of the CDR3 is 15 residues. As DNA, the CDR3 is TGTGCCACCACCCCCACCCCGGACAGCTACAATGAGCAGTTCTTC. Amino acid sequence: CATTPTPDSYNEQFF. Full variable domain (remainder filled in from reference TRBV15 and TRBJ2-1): DAMVIQNPRYQVTQFGKPVTLSCSQTLNHNVMYWYQQKSSQAPKLLFHYYDKDFNNEADTPDNFQSRRPNTSFCFLDIRSPGLGDTAMYLCATTPTPDSYNEQFFGPGTRLTVL.

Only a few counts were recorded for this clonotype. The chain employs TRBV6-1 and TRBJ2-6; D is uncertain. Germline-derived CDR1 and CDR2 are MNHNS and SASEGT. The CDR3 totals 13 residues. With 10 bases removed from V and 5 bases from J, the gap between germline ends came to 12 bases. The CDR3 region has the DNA TGTGCCATTTCGGAAGGCTGGGCCAACGTCCTGACTTTC. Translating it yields CAISEGWANVLTF.

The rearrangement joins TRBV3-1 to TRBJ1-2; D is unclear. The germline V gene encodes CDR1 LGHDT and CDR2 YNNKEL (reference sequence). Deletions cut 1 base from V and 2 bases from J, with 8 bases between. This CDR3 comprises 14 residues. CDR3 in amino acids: CASSQGGKNYGYTF. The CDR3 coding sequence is TGTGCCAGCAGCCAAGGTGGTAAAAACTATGGCTACACCTTC.

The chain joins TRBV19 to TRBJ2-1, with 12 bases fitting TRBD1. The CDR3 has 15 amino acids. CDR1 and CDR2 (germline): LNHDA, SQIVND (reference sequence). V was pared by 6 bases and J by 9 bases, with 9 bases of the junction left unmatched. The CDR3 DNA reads TGTGCCAGTAGCCCCCGGGACAGGGGGCTTCTTGAGCAGTTCTTC. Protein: CASSPRDRGLLEQFF.

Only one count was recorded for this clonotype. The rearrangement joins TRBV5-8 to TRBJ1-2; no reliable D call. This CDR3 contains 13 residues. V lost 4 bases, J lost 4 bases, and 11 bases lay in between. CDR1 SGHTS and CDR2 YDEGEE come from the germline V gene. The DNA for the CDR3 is TGTGCCAGCAGCAAGCCGTTCTTCTATGGCTACACCTTC. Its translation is CASSKPFFYGYTF.

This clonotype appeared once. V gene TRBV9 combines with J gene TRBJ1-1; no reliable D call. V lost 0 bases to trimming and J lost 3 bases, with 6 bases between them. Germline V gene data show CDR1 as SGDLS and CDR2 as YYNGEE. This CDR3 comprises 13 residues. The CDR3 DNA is TGTGCCAGCAGCGTAGCTTCGGACACTGAAGCTTTCTTT. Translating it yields CASSVASDTEAFF.

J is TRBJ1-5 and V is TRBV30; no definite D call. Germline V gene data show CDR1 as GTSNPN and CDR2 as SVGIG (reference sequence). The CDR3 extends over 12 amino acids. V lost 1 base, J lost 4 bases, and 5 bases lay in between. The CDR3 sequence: CAWSGKNQPQHF. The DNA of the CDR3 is TGTGCCTGGAGTGGTAAGAATCAGCCCCAGCATTTT.

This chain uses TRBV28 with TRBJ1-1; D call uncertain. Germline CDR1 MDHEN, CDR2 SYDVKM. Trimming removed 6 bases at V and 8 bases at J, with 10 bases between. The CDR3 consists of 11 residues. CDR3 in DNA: TGTGCCAGCAGCCGGCCGAGGGAAGCTTTCTTT. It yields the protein CASSRPREAFF. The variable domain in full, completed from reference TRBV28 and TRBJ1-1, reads DVKVTQSSRYLVKRTGEKVFLECVQDMDHENMFWYRQDPGLGLRLIYFSYDVKMKEKGDIPEGYSVSREKKERFSLILESASTNQTSMYLCASSRPREAFFGQGTRLTVV.

CDR3 in amino acids: CSVGDRTYEQYF. In DNA form, the CDR3 reads TGCAGCGTTGGAGACAGGACCTACGAGCAGTACTTC. The gene calls are TRBV29-1 and TRBJ2-7; maybe TRBD1 (6 bases). CDR1 is SQVTM and CDR2 is ANQGSEA in the germline V gene. V lost 4 bases to trimming and J lost 2 bases, with 9 bases between them. The CDR3 sequence is 12 residues long.

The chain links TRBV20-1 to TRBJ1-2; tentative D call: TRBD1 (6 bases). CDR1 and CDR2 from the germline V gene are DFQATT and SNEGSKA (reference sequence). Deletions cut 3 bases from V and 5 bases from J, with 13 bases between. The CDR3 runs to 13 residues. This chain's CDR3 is CSASLQGLYGYTF. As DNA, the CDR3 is TGCAGTGCTAGTCTTCAGGGGCTGTATGGCTACACCTTC.

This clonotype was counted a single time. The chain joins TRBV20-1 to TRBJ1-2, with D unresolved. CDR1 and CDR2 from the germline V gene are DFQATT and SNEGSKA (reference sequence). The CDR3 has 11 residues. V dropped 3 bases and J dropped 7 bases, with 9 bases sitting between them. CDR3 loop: CSASELGGYTF. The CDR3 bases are TGCAGTGCTAGCGAACTCGGTGGCTACACCTTC.

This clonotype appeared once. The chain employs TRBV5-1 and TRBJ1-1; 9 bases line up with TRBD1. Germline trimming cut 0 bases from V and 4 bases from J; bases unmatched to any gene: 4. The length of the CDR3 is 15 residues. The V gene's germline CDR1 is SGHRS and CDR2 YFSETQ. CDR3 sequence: CASSLGGQGFTEAFF. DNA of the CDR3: TGCGCCAGCAGCTTGGGGGGACAGGGCTTCACTGAAGCTTTCTTT.

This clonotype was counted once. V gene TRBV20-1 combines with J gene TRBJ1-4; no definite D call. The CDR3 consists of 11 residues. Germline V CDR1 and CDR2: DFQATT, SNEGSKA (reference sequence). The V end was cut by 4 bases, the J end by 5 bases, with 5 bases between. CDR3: CSATENEKLFF. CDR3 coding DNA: TGCAGTGCTACAGAGAATGAAAAACTGTTTTTT.